This T cell receptor (beta chain) was identified in a study of cytotoxic CD8 clonotypes in ibrutinib-treated CLL listed by TCRdb under 2021. With regard to the full study: The cohort was composed of under 12 relapsed/refractory and roughly 15 treatment-naive patients; IGHV unmutated status was identified in roughly 17 patients. Responses were partial in approximately 24 patients and complete in 2; after median about 70 months follow-up, about 15 stayed in remission and approximately twelve progressed. Cryopreserved peripheral blood mononuclear cells were obtained prior to treatment, at the time of response, and at either disease progression or sustained remission. All remission and progressive disease samples were collected while patients were still receiving ibrutinib. Of the 86 participants in the trial, roughly 26 had longitudinal samples available. On average, each sample had approximately 260,000 productive templates and more than 75,000 productive rearrangements. Response samples were taken after a median of about a year on treatment, ranging from roughly 6 to 36 months. General study outcomes and caveats: An increase in clonality was observed at ibrutinib response, with clonality remaining stable during sustained remission and falling back toward baseline at progression. Public clonotypes were rare and either shrank or stayed stable during treatment, and the rise in clonality at ibrutinib response reflected expansion of private clonotypes. Baseline clonality was found to be higher than that of age-matched healthy donors and was strongly correlated with circulating CD8+ T-cell counts. Sampling times were not matched between sustained-remission and progressing patients, and lymph node repertoires were not studied.

A MiSeq instrument was used for deep resolution sequencing, which targeted depths ranging from 1 in 1 million up to 1 in 200,000 T cells, with coverage averaging 10x for each clonotype. The immunoSEQ hsTCRB Kit was used to generate TCR beta libraries. As for how the authors treated the data: Data were analyzed with ImmunoSEQ Data Assistant and ImmunoSEQ Analyzer, with V, D and J genes assigned per IMGT definitions. Clonality, which ranges from 0 to 1, was calculated as one minus the normalized Shannon entropy of productive rearrangement frequencies. Only overrepresented clonotypes making up at least 0.05% of each patient's repertoire were included in the public clonotype analysis. Approximately 12 age-matched healthy donor repertoires from immuneACCESS were used as controls for clonality. TCRdb stores this immuneACCESS table with in-frame sequences only. Part of the clones is absent; in the studies checked, under half of the shortfall reflects unresolved V genes, and no reason is known for the rest. Clone size and V and J calls were adopted from that table, with D and trimming inferred from the DNA. The sample records 150,000 or so clones, 80% of which are singletons. The ten largest clones represent around 7.6% of the sample.

For TCR beta library preparation, about 2 micrograms of genomic DNA were isolated from cryopreserved PBMCs. Longitudinal blood samples from CLL patients receiving ibrutinib monotherapy were subjected to high-throughput TCR beta sequencing. The patients took part in an open-label, single-center phase 2 trial of ibrutinib monotherapy. In the case of this clone: What this receptor recognizes is not known. Base quality data are lacking; no much larger clone is found one base away.

This clonotype originated in a human donor with chronic lymphocytic leukemia. The source was PBMCs, collected after 36 months of ibrutinib treatment.

The CDR3 is CASQGLAASYNEQFF. The nucleotides are TGTGCCAGCCAGGGGTTAGCGGCCTCCTACAATGAGCAGTTCTTC. The chain is made from TRBV10-3 and TRBJ2-1; the D region may be TRBD1 or TRBD2, each matching 6 bases equally. CDR1 and CDR2 were assigned from the germline V gene as ENHRY and SYGVKD. Including the terminal cysteine and phenylalanine, the CDR3 comprises 15 residues. The DNA shown is the 45-base CDR3, in frame from base 1. Cut back by 10 bases and 0 bases, the V and J ends lie 16 bases apart.